The next 27 T cell receptor beta chains were all read from a single sample in a study of cytomegalovirus exposure and HLA in healthy donors. Measured with immunoSEQ multiplex PCR; TCRdb has only the in-frame clones, and not every one. The sample shows under 400,000 clones, roughly 87% of them seen only once. The sequencing sample was made of PBMCs. The receptor source for this set is a man aged 30 to 39 in good health and CMV-seronegative.

V is TRBV5-1 and J is TRBJ2-7, with TRBD1 as a possible D gene (6 bases). There are 14 residues in the CDR3. CDR1 and CDR2 from the germline V gene are SGHRS and YFSETQ. V was clipped by 4 bases and J by 2 bases, with 13 bases between them. This CDR3 reads CASSAHREPYEQYF. Here the CDR3 DNA reads TGCGCCAGCAGCGCCCACAGGGAGCCCTACGAGCAGTACTTC.

The rearrangement joins TRBV27 to TRBJ2-7, with D perhaps matching TRBD1 (7 bases). V lost 2 bases, J lost 2 bases, and 19 bases lay in between. Looked up from germline, CDR1 is MNHEY and CDR2 is SMNVEV (reference sequence). The CDR3 is 17 residues long. The CDR3 loop reads CASSLRRGRAFPYEQYF. In DNA, the CDR3 is TGTGCCAGCAGTTTAAGGAGGGGGCGGGCCTTCCCCTACGAGCAGTACTTC.

This chain links TRBV5-1 with TRBJ1-1; TRBD1 matches 8 bases. The CDR3 spans 13 residues. Germline loops: CDR1 SGHRS, CDR2 YFSETQ. The J segment lost 8 bases and the V segment lost 0 bases, leaving 3 bases of the junction unmatched. The CDR3 nucleotides read TGCGCCAGCAGCTTGGCAGGGGGCCTGGAAGCTTTCTTT. Amino acids: CASSLAGGLEAFF.

This clone has only one observation. The chain combines TRBV9 with TRBJ2-1; no firm D call. From germline, CDR1 is SGDLS and CDR2 YYNGEE. CDR3 size: 15 residues. Trimming shortened V by 0 bases and J by 5 bases, and 12 bases separated the two germline ends. CDR3 region: CASSVATGGHNEQFF. The CDR3, as DNA: TGTGCCAGCAGCGTAGCCACTGGCGGCCACAATGAGCAGTTCTTC.

V usage is TRBV7-2 and J usage is TRBJ2-3; weak D call: TRBD1 (6 bases). Germline V gives CDR1 SGHTA, CDR2 FQGNSA. With 4 bases removed from V and 1 base from J, the gap between germline ends came to 12 bases. This CDR3 spans 15 amino acids. The CDR3 reads CASSWVDSRTDTQYF. The CDR3 nucleotides read TGTGCCAGCAGCTGGGTGGACAGTCGCACAGATACGCAGTATTTT.

The V and J genes are TRBV6-6 and TRBJ1-4; possibly TRBD1 for D (6 bases). The CDR3 spans 15 residues. The germline V gene encodes CDR1 MNHNY and CDR2 SVGAGI (reference sequence). The V and J ends lost 5 bases and 2 bases respectively, with 12 bases between them. CDR3 DNA sequence: TGTGCCAGCAGTACCACAGGGTCGACTAATGAAAAACTGTTTTTT. Translated: CASSTTGSTNEKLFF.

The chain combines TRBV5-1 with TRBJ2-1, with D maybe TRBD2 (6 bases). V lost 7 bases, J lost 4 bases, and 15 bases lay in between. CDR1 is SGHRS, CDR2 YFSETQ, per germline. The CDR3 has 14 residues. In DNA, the CDR3 is TGCGCCAGCCGGTTAGCGGACACGTACAATGAGCAGTTCTTC. This translates into CASRLADTYNEQFF.

The chain carries TRBV7-9 and TRBJ2-2, with 7 bases aligning to TRBD1. The CDR3 contains 16 residues. V lost 5 bases, J lost 7 bases, and 13 bases stayed unmatched. Germline CDR1 reads SEHNR; CDR2 reads FQNEAQ (reference sequence). CDR3 amino acids: CASSQEGTVSIGELFF. The CDR3 DNA reads as TGTGCCAGCAGCCAAGAGGGGACAGTTTCAATCGGGGAGCTGTTTTTT.

The chain links TRBV4-3 to TRBJ1-3; no clear D gene. In germline, CDR1 is LGHNA, CDR2 YSLEER. This CDR3 contains 17 residues. Trimming removed 0 bases at V and 0 bases at J, with 12 bases between. CDR3 residues: CASSQDGDTFSGNTIYF. CDR3 nucleotide sequence: TGCGCCAGCAGCCAAGACGGGGATACCTTCTCTGGAAACACCATATATTTT.

The chain employs TRBV19 and TRBJ1-5; 10 bases match TRBD1. V was clipped by 4 bases and J by 2 bases; unmatched bases: 5. CDR1 LNHDA and CDR2 SQIVND come from the germline V gene (reference sequence). This CDR3 comprises 16 residues. The CDR3 nucleotides read TGTGCCAGTAGTACGACAGGGGGCGCTGGCAATCAGCCCCAGCATTTT. It codes for CASSTTGGAGNQPQHF. Using reference TRBV19 and TRBJ1-5 for the parts outside the CDR3, the full variable domain is DGGITQSPKYLFRKEGQNVTLSCEQNLNHDAMYWYRQDPGQGLRLIYYSQIVNDFQKGDIAEGYSVSREKKESFPLTVTSAQKNPTAFYLCASSTTGGAGNQPQHFGDGTRLSIL.

CDR3 coding DNA: TGTGCCAGCAGCTTTACGGGACAGGGTATGAGGGGCTACACCTTC. Protein sequence: CASSFTGQGMRGYTF. The V call is TRBV7-2, the J call TRBJ1-2; 9 positions match TRBD1. The V and J ends lost 3 bases and 8 bases, in that order; junction bases with no gene match: 10. Germline-derived CDR1 and CDR2 are SGHTA and FQGNSA. The CDR3 contains 15 residues.

The V gene is TRBV7-9, the J gene TRBJ1-1; no firm D call. CDR1 and CDR2 (germline): SEHNR, FQNEAQ (reference sequence). V was shortened by 5 bases and J by 5 bases, with 18 bases between the two germline ends. The CDR3 has 15 amino acids. The CDR3 coding sequence is TGTGCCAGCAGCCAAGGTCCCCACCCCGGGACTGAAGCTTTCTTT. Translating gives CASSQGPHPGTEAFF.

The rearrangement uses TRBV20-1 and TRBJ1-1; a weak D match, TRBD1 (6 bases). V shed 3 bases and J shed 8 bases, with 10 bases lying between them. The germline V gene encodes CDR1 DFQATT and CDR2 SNEGSKA (reference sequence). CDR3 length equals 11 residues. The CDR3 loop is CSARGRGEAFF. The CDR3, as DNA: TGCAGTGCTAGGGGCAGGGGCGAAGCTTTCTTT.

CDR3 sequence reads: CASSPGQGATVRNQPQHF. CDR3 in DNA: TGTGCCAGCAGCCCTGGACAGGGGGCGACAGTCCGCAATCAGCCCCAGCATTTT. The chain carries TRBV5-8 and TRBJ1-5; 11 bases are shared with TRBD1. CDR3 length: 18 amino acids. Germline CDR1 reads SGHTS; CDR2 reads YDEGEE. J lost 2 bases, V lost 4 bases, and 11 bases had no gene match.

V gene TRBV6-5 combines with J gene TRBJ2-2, with 9 bases fitting TRBD2. The V gene's germline CDR1 is MNHEY and CDR2 SVGAGI. V dropped 7 bases and J dropped 4; count of bases not matched to a gene: 7. The CDR3 runs to 15 residues. The CDR3: CASTRSGGSTGELFF. The CDR3, as DNA: TGTGCCAGCACCCGTAGCGGGGGCAGCACCGGGGAGCTGTTTTTT.

This clone appeared a single time. J is TRBJ1-1 and V is TRBV7-9; TRBD1 might be the D (5 bases). The germline CDR1 and CDR2 sequences are SEHNR and FQNEAQ (reference sequence). CDR3 length: 15 residues. Trimming took 5 bases from V and 5 from J, leaving 18 bases between them. CDR3 loop: CASSIGQGRLTEAFF. As DNA, the CDR3 is TGTGCCAGCAGCATCGGGCAGGGAAGGTTAACTGAAGCTTTCTTT.

The rearrangement links TRBV5-8 to TRBJ1-5; D is perhaps TRBD1 (6 bases). CDR3 size: 17 residues. The germline V gene has CDR1 SGHTS and CDR2 YDEGEE. Trimming took off 4 bases at V and 1 base at J, with 18 bases between the two ends. CDR3 nucleotide sequence: TGTGCCAGCAGCCCCTACAGGGCTCAGAGAAGCAATCAGCCCCAGCATTTT. It specifies CASSPYRAQRSNQPQHF.

The genes are TRBV21-1 and TRBJ2-6; the DNA was not compared with TRBD1, the D call given in the table. TRBV21-1 represents a pseudogene. This CDR3 is built from 16 residues. CDR3 amino acids: CASSDGHFSGANVLTF. The CDR3 DNA sequence: TGTGCCAGCAGCGATGGACATTTCTCTGGGGCCAACGTCCTGACTTTC.

This chain connects TRBV7-9 to TRBJ2-3; no definite D call. From germline, CDR1 is SEHNR and CDR2 FQNEAQ (reference sequence). The CDR3 contains 17 residues. V was trimmed by 1 base and J by 4 bases, leaving 18 bases between them. The CDR3 sequence is CASSLEQGGLAPDTQYF. The CDR3 DNA reads as TGTGCCAGCAGCTTAGAGCAAGGTGGGCTTGCCCCAGATACGCAGTATTTT. The full variable domain, completed using reference TRBV7-9 and TRBJ2-3, is DTGVSQNPRHKITKRGQNVTFRCDPISEHNRLYWYRQTLGQGPEFLTYFQNEAQLEKSRLLSDRFSAERPKGSFSTLEIQRTEQGDSAMYLCASSLEQGGLAPDTQYFGPGTRLTVL.

CDR3 bases: TGCAGCGTTTTATCAGCGTCGAACACCGGGGAGCTGTTTTTT. Amino acid sequence: CSVLSASNTGELFF. The genes are TRBV29-1 and TRBJ2-2; D remains unclear. The ends were cut back, 5 bases at V and 0 bases at J, with 10 bases in the middle. The CDR3 contains 14 residues. The germline CDR1 and CDR2 sequences are SQVTM and ANQGSEA.

This clone has only a few counts. Written as DNA, the CDR3 is TGTGCCAGCAGGTCTGAGGGCAATCAGCCCCAGCATTTT. This encodes CASRSEGNQPQHF. This chain joins TRBV2 and TRBJ1-5; D gene ambiguous. CDR3 length: 13 residues. V lost 6 bases and J 2 bases, leaving 8 bases between the germline ends. Germline lookup yields CDR1 SNHLY and CDR2 FYNNEI.

The V call is TRBV5-4, the J call TRBJ1-2; the D is unclear. Germline assignment: CDR1 SGHNT and CDR2 YYREEE (reference sequence). Trimming took 6 bases from V and 3 from J, leaving 15 bases between them. The CDR3 contains 14 residues. CDR3 sequence (DNA): TGTGCCAGCACCCGGGGTCCAGGCGACTATGGCTACACCTTC. Amino acids: CASTRGPGDYGYTF.

The V call is TRBV10-1, the J call TRBJ2-2; D is ambiguous. Trimming removed 3 bases from V and 3 bases from J, with 8 bases in between. The CDR3 length is 14 residues. The germline V gene encodes CDR1 WNHNN and CDR2 SYGVQD (reference sequence). The CDR3 is CASSDRKYTGELFF. The CDR3 nucleotides are TGCGCCAGCAGTGACAGGAAATACACCGGGGAGCTGTTTTTT.

The V and J genes are TRBV29-1 and TRBJ1-3; no definite D call. From germline, CDR1 is SQVTM and CDR2 ANQGSEA. Between the trimmed V and J ends, which lost 4 bases and 3 bases, there was a span of 10 bases. The CDR3 extends over 13 amino acids. CDR3 residues: CSVGLGNGNTIYF. In DNA, the CDR3 is TGCAGCGTTGGTCTCGGGAATGGAAACACCATATATTTT.

The chain is built from TRBV13 and TRBJ1-6; the match to TRBD1 covers 9 bases. Germline-derived CDR1 and CDR2 are PRHDT and FYEKMQ (reference sequence). J gave up 8 bases and V 5 bases, and 10 bases lay outside the gene matches. This CDR3 region has 16 residues. For the CDR3, the DNA is TGTGCCAGCAGCAAGGACAGGGGATCAGTTCATTCACCCCTCCACTTT. It translates to CASSKDRGSVHSPLHF. The whole variable domain, remainder taken from reference TRBV13 and TRBJ1-6, is AAGVIQSPRHLIKEKRETATLKCYPIPRHDTVYWYQQGPGQDPQFLISFYEKMQSDKGSIPDRFSAQQFSDYHSELNMSSLELGDSALYFCASSKDRGSVHSPLHFGNGTRLTVT.

V and J are TRBV27 and TRBJ1-2; 9 bases are a match to TRBD1. The J segment lost 8 bases and the V segment lost 5 bases, leaving 18 bases of the junction unmatched. CDR3 length equals 17 residues. In germline, CDR1 is MNHEY, CDR2 SMNVEV (reference sequence). CDR3 DNA: TGTGCCAGCAGTGTTCTTCCCGGGACAGGGACACTTCGAGGCTACACCTTC. Its protein product is CASSVLPGTGTLRGYTF.

This clone was recorded once. The genes are TRBV5-1 and TRBJ1-1; D ambiguous. The germline V and J ends were trimmed by 4 bases and 8 bases, with 18 bases remaining between them. The germline V gene encodes CDR1 SGHRS and CDR2 YFSETQ. The CDR3 loop spans 14 amino acids. CDR3 in amino acids: CASSGPAPKPEAFF. The DNA for the CDR3 is TGCGCCAGCAGCGGGCCAGCTCCTAAACCCGAAGCTTTCTTT.